These T cell receptor beta chains were read from a single sample in a study of T cells after yellow fever vaccination. One entry per CDR3 protein results from TCRdb running MiXCR on the 5' RACE reads. The table lists 400,000 to 450,000 distinct CDR3 sequences, around 20% of them singletons. The material was PBMCs, obtained before the yellow fever booster vaccination. The receptors originated from a man between 18 and 29 years old who received the YFV17D yellow fever vaccine. The CDR3 runs from the conserved cysteine through the conserved F or W. The D gene is left open where the match is weak.

v_gene: TRBV5-6
len: 15
d_gene: .
j_gene: TRBJ2-2
CDR3aa: CASSSDTGGTGELFF

v_gene: TRBV9
len: 14
d_gene: .
j_gene: TRBJ2-3
CDR3aa: CASSPVGSTDTQYF

v_gene: TRBV4-1
len: 13
d_gene: TRBD1
j_gene: TRBJ2-2
CDR3aa: CASSPRGPGELFF

v_gene: TRBV19
len: 15
d_gene: .
j_gene: TRBJ2-3
CDR3aa: CASSITGTSTDTQYF

v_gene: TRBV5-1
len: 14
d_gene: .
j_gene: TRBJ2-1
CDR3aa: CASSAGQLYNEQFF

v_gene: TRBV5-6
len: 15
d_gene: .
j_gene: TRBJ1-2
CDR3aa: CASSTLPGRVYGYTF

v_gene: TRBV12-3/TRBV12-4
len: 12
d_gene: .
j_gene: TRBJ1-5
CDR3aa: CASSFEGVTQHF

v_gene: TRBV30
len: 13
d_gene: .
j_gene: TRBJ1-2
CDR3aa: CAWVGPPHYGYTF

v_gene: TRBV27
len: 16
d_gene: .
j_gene: TRBJ2-5
CDR3aa: CASSSGTRGILSSQYF

v_gene: TRBV4-2
len: 16
d_gene: .
j_gene: TRBJ2-2
CDR3aa: CASSQDMLRGTGELFF

v_gene: TRBV7-9
len: 14
d_gene: .
j_gene: TRBJ2-7
CDR3aa: CASSFATGSYEQYF

v_gene: TRBV6-1
len: 14
d_gene: .
j_gene: TRBJ1-2
CDR3aa: CASSELGLDYGYTF

v_gene: TRBV4-1
len: 15
d_gene: TRBD1
j_gene: TRBJ1-1
CDR3aa: CASSQGTGGLTEAFF

v_gene: TRBV6-5
len: 16
d_gene: .
j_gene: TRBJ2-1
CDR3aa: CASIQSPGLAYNEQFF

v_gene: TRBV5-1
len: 15
d_gene: TRBD1
j_gene: TRBJ2-2
CDR3aa: CASSFGQGAGRELFF

v_gene: TRBV7-2
len: 12
d_gene: .
j_gene: TRBJ1-1
CDR3aa: CASKGGNTEAFF

v_gene: TRBV4-1
len: 16
d_gene: .
j_gene: TRBJ2-2
CDR3aa: CASSQRVVTNTGELFF

v_gene: TRBV29-1
len: 16
d_gene: .
j_gene: TRBJ2-3
CDR3aa: CSVDRPGPGSTDTQYF

v_gene: TRBV19
len: 15
d_gene: .
j_gene: TRBJ1-6
CDR3aa: CASSIDTGANSPLHF

v_gene: TRBV19
len: 16
d_gene: .
j_gene: TRBJ2-4
CDR3aa: CASSMSQGRGENIQYF

v_gene: TRBV27
len: 13
d_gene: .
j_gene: TRBJ2-3
CDR3aa: CASSLGDGGTQYF

v_gene: TRBV11-2
len: 15
d_gene: TRBD1
j_gene: TRBJ1-4
CDR3aa: CASSQGGPRREKLFF

v_gene: TRBV7-8
len: 13
d_gene: .
j_gene: TRBJ1-4
CDR3aa: CASSSSGTEKLFF

v_gene: TRBV7-6
len: 15
d_gene: .
j_gene: TRBJ2-5
CDR3aa: CASSLIPGLQETQYF

v_gene: TRBV5-4
len: 14
d_gene: TRBD1
j_gene: TRBJ2-1
CDR3aa: CASSLGTGGYEQFF

v_gene: TRBV7-9
len: 16
d_gene: .
j_gene: TRBJ2-3
CDR3aa: CASSPPVLLRTDTQYF

v_gene: TRBV7-2
len: 14
d_gene: TRBD2
j_gene: TRBJ2-7
CDR3aa: CASSLALAGREQYF

v_gene: TRBV9
len: 14
d_gene: .
j_gene: TRBJ1-2
CDR3aa: CASSVEDSPYGYTF

v_gene: TRBV4-2
len: 14
d_gene: .
j_gene: TRBJ2-3
CDR3aa: CASSSPGRADTQYF

v_gene: TRBV6-5
len: 12
d_gene: .
j_gene: TRBJ2-1
CDR3aa: CASSQQGYEQFF

v_gene: TRBV20-1
len: 15
d_gene: .
j_gene: TRBJ2-1
CDR3aa: CSARGALNSYNEQFF

v_gene: TRBV20-1
len: 13
d_gene: .
j_gene: TRBJ2-4
CDR3aa: CSASGLAKNIQYF

v_gene: TRBV7-2
len: 13
d_gene: .
j_gene: TRBJ2-3
CDR3aa: CASSFTEADTQYF

v_gene: TRBV18
len: 15
d_gene: .
j_gene: TRBJ1-3
CDR3aa: CASSPAQYSGNTIYF

v_gene: TRBV12-3/TRBV12-4
len: 18
d_gene: .
j_gene: TRBJ2-3
CDR3aa: CASSKPPPGRSSTDTQYF

v_gene: TRBV15
len: 15
d_gene: .
j_gene: TRBJ1-5
CDR3aa: CATSQRWAGVHPQHF

v_gene: TRBV7-9
len: 14
d_gene: TRBD1
j_gene: TRBJ2-7
CDR3aa: CASSPGGQGAEQYF

v_gene: TRBV5-5
len: 15
d_gene: .
j_gene: TRBJ2-2
CDR3aa: CASSFGHLNTGELFF